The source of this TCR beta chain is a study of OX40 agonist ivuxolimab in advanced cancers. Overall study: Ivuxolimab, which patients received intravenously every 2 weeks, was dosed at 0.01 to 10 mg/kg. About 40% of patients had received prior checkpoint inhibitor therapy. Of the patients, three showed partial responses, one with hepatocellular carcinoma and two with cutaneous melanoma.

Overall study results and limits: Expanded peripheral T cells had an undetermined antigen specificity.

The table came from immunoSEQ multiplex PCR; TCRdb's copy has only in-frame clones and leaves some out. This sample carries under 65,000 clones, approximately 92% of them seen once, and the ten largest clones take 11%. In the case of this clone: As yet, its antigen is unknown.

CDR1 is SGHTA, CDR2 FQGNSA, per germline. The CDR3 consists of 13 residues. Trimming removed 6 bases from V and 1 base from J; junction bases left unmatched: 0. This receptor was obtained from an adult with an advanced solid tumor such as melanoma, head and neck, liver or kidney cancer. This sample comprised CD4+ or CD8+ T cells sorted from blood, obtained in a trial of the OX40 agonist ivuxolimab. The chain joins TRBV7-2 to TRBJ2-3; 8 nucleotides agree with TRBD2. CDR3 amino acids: CASRAGGTDTQYF. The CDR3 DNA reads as TGTGCCAGCAGAGCGGGGGGCACAGATACGCAGTATTTT. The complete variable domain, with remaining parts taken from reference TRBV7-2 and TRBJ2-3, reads GAGVSQSPSNKVTEKGKDVELRCDPISGHTALYWYRQSLGQGLEFLIYFQGNSAPDKSGLPSDRFSAERTGGSVSTLTIQRTQQEDSAVYLCASRAGGTDTQYFGPGTRLTVL.